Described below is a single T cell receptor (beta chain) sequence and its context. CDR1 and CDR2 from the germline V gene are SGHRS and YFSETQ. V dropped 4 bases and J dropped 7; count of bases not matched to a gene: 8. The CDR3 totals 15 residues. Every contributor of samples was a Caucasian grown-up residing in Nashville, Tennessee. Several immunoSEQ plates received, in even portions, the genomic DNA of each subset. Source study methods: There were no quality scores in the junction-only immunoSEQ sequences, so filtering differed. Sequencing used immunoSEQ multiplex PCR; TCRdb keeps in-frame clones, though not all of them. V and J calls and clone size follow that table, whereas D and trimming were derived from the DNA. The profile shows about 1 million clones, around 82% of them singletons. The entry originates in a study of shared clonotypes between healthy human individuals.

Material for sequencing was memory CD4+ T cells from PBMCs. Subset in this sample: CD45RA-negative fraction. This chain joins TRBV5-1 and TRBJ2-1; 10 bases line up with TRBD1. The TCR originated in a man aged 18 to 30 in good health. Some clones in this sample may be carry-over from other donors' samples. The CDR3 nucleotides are TGCGCCAGCAGCCCAACGGGGACAGGGGCGAATGAGCAGTTCTTC. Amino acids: CASSPTGTGANEQFF.